The T cell receptor beta chain described here comes from a study of neurological immune-mediated disorders. Study observations and caveats: The level of TCR clonal expansion was highest in patients with HTLV-1-associated myelopathy and lowest in multiple sclerosis, where it fell below the level seen in healthy controls. A possible signature appeared as one related-CDR3 cluster, in which phylogenetic grouping placed the repertoires of 18 of 34 multiple sclerosis patients.

The T cells used for sorted libraries numbered 750,000 to 1,000,000, either CD4+ or CD8+. CDR3 size: 12 residues. The V gene's germline CDR1 is LNHNV and CDR2 YYDKDF (reference sequence). A note on this clonotype: Its specificity is unknown. A read error may produce the germline difference seen at one junction end.

The making of cDNA relied on 5'RACE with 10-nucleotide random UMIs. TCRdb reanalysed the 5' RACE reads using MiXCR and keeps one entry per CDR3 protein. The repertoire consists of roughly 48,000 distinct CDR3 sequences, with 5.8% occurring once and the leading ten covering roughly 1.4%. The clonotype originates from a woman between 18 and 29 years old with multiple sclerosis. Sequenced: CD4+ T cells from blood. The chain couples TRBV15 to TRBJ2-1, with a tentative D call TRBD2 (5 bases). The CDR3 DNA is TGTTCCACCAGCGAGGGATACGATGAGCAGTTCTTC. Translated: CSTSEGYDEQFF.